This T cell receptor beta chain was captured by sequencing in a study of blood T cell repertoires in COVID-19. Turning to the study itself: Samples came from the United States, Italy and Spain, spanning acute and convalescent COVID-19.

Individuals drawn from 20 to 25 US areas were about 18 to 95 years old. Clinical history as reported by participants underpinned cohort assignment. TCRdb's copy holds only in-frame clones and misses some; the assay was immunoSEQ multiplex PCR. The sample yields hundreds of thousands of clones, about nine tenths seen once. This CDR3 region has 15 residues. Germline loops: CDR1 SSHAT, CDR2 FNYEAQ (reference sequence). This clone was counted a few times. At one of its ends the junction is not consistent with the germline gene, which may arise from a read error. The sequenced material came from PBMCs or T cells enriched from blood (not recorded which). The chain employs TRBV7-7 and TRBJ2-7, with 8 bases that match TRBD2. The clonotype was recovered from a man in his fifties or sixties who had recovered from COVID-19. The CDR3 DNA reads as TGTGCTAGCAGCTTAGCAGCGGGAGCCGACTACGAGCAGTACTTC. It is translated as CASSLAAGADYEQYF.